The clone carrying this T cell receptor beta chain was observed a handful of times. Its target is not known. The protocol was immunoSEQ multiplex PCR, while the TCRdb copy is restricted to in-frame clones and leaves out a portion. The profile shows hundreds of thousands of clones, more than 65% of them singletons. This record belongs to a study of Tregs in tolerant kidney transplant recipients. Overall study findings and caveats: Findings come from small patient numbers and require larger validation.

V lost 0 bases and J lost 0, with 9 bases in between. Germline lookup yields CDR1 SGHRS and CDR2 YFSETQ. This CDR3 is 15 amino acids long. This chain connects TRBV5-1 to TRBJ1-1; D is perhaps TRBD1 (6 bases). Sequenced sample: CD4+ T cells from blood. The sequence derives from a human donor in good health. CDR3 in DNA: TGCGCCAGCAGCTTGGCGGGGGCGGTGAACACTGAAGCTTTCTTT. It yields the protein CASSLAGAVNTEAFF.